This T cell receptor beta chain stems from a study of blood T cell repertoires in COVID-19. Overall study: Sources were T cells, B-cell-depleted T cells, or PBMCs; the material itself was cDNA or gDNA.

TCRdb keeps only in-frame clones here, not all; method: immunoSEQ multiplex PCR. The sample has 300,000 or so clones, about 85% seen once. Trimming pared 4 bases from V and 5 bases from J, leaving 20 bases between. From germline, CDR1 is GTSNPN and CDR2 SVGIG (reference sequence). The CDR3 runs 15 residues. The source of this sequence is a woman aged 25 to 39 who had recovered from COVID-19. Sequencing input: PBMCs or T cells enriched from blood (not recorded which). This rearrangement joins TRBV30 to TRBJ1-1; D is undetermined. CDR3 coding DNA: TGTGCCTGGACCGGAAATCTCTTAGGGAGGACTGAAGCTTTCTTT. It translates to CAWTGNLLGRTEAFF.